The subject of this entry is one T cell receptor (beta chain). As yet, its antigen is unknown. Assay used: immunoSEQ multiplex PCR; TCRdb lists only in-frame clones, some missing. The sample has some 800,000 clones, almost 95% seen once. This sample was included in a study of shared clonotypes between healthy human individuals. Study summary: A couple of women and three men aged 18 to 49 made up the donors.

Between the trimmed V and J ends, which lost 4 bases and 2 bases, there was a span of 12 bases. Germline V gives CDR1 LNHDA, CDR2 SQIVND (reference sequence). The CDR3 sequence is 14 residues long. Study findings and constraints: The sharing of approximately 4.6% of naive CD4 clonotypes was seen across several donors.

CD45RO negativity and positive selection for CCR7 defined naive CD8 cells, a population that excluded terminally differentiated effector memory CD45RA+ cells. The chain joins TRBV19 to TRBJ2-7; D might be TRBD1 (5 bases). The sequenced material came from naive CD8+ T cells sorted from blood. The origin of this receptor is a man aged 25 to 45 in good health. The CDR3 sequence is CASSTRQPAYEQYF. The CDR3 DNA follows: TGTGCCAGTAGTACGCGACAGCCCGCCTACGAGCAGTACTTC. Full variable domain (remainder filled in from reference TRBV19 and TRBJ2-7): DGGITQSPKYLFRKEGQNVTLSCEQNLNHDAMYWYRQDPGQGLRLIYYSQIVNDFQKGDIAEGYSVSREKKESFPLTVTSAQKNPTAFYLCASSTRQPAYEQYFGPGTRLTVT.